Below, 18 T cell receptor beta chains from the same sample are listed, as sequenced in a study of CD8+ T cells in alopecia areata. Extracted RNA was reverse transcribed into cDNA, the sequencing template. The data were produced by immunoSEQ multiplex PCR, yet TCRdb's version contains in-frame clones alone and is incomplete. The sample contains about 180,000 clones, about 53% of which appear only once. Treatment here: oral pan-JAK inhibitor, 5-10 mg twice daily. This specimen was CD8+ T cells sorted from blood, taken at week 24, from a patient treated with tofacitinib. Receptor source: a human donor with alopecia areata.

This chain uses TRBV7-9 with TRBJ2-1; D is unclear. V was trimmed by 5 bases and J by 3 bases, leaving 8 bases between them. This CDR3 comprises 13 residues. Germline lookup yields CDR1 SEHNR and CDR2 FQNEAQ (reference sequence). For the CDR3, the DNA is TGTGCCAGCAGCCAGTCGGGCTACAATGAGCAGTTCTTC. The encoded protein is CASSQSGYNEQFF.

This clone was seen only a few times. The chain couples TRBV29-1 to TRBJ1-2; 9 bases are a match to TRBD1. Germline values: CDR1 SQVTM, CDR2 ANQGSEA. Trimming cost V 3 bases and J 3 bases; bases outside gene matches: 5. CDR3 length equals 14 residues. The CDR3 coding sequence is TGCAGCGTTGACTGGGACAGGGACTACTATGGCTACACCTTC. Protein: CSVDWDRDYYGYTF.

V usage is TRBV2 and J usage is TRBJ2-3; D is possibly TRBD2 (6 bases). Germline values: CDR1 SNHLY, CDR2 FYNNEI. The CDR3 consists of 14 residues. V was clipped by 8 bases and J by 0 bases, with 12 bases between them. CDR3 nucleotide sequence: TGTGCCAGCCAGGGACTTACAAGCACAGATACGCAGTATTTT. It codes for CASQGLTSTDTQYF.

The CDR3 nucleotides are TGTGCCATCAGCGAAACCGGGGGGGCGTCCGAGACCCAGTACTTC. Its protein is CAISETGGASETQYF. The chain joins TRBV10-3 to TRBJ2-5; TRBD2 matches at 8 bases. The germline V gene has CDR1 ENHRY and CDR2 SYGVKD. The CDR3 has 15 amino acids. The junction had 11 bases not matched to a gene; V was cut back by 6 bases and J by 5 bases.

The CDR3 DNA reads as TGTGCCAGCAGCTCGGGACTAGCGGGGGTCGCCTACGAGCAGTACTTC. It encodes CASSSGLAGVAYEQYF. This chain connects TRBV7-8 to TRBJ2-7, with 14 bases aligning to TRBD2. V lost 4 bases, J lost 2 bases, and 4 bases stayed unmatched. Germline CDR1 and CDR2: SGHVS and FQNEAQ. The CDR3 consists of 16 residues.

In DNA, the CDR3 is TGTGCCAGCAGCGTAGCCTTGGAAACTTCGCTATATGAGCAGTTCTTC. Protein: CASSVALETSLYEQFF. The chain links TRBV9 to TRBJ2-1; no definite D call. Trimming left V 0 bases short and J 8 bases short, with 18 bases between. This CDR3 spans 16 amino acids. The germline gives CDR1 SGDLS, CDR2 YYNGEE.

V usage is TRBV13 and J usage is TRBJ2-3; 9 bases align to TRBD1. V shed 5 bases, J shed 6 bases, and the junction held 12 bases outside the gene matches. CDR1 and CDR2 from the germline V gene are PRHDT and FYEKMQ (reference sequence). The CDR3 covers 16 residues. The CDR3: CASSEPPGTGLDTQYF. The CDR3 DNA reads as TGTGCCAGCAGCGAACCCCCCGGGACAGGGCTTGATACGCAGTATTTT.

This clone was detected a few times. The gene calls are TRBV30 and TRBJ2-3; 10 bases fit TRBD2. This CDR3 region has 13 residues. Germline-derived CDR1 and CDR2 are GTSNPN and SVGIG (reference sequence). Trimming removed 5 bases from V and 5 bases from J; junction bases left unmatched: 4. The CDR3 nucleotides read TGTGCCTGGGAGCGGGGGGGAAGAGATACGCAGTATTTT. Amino acid sequence: CAWERGGRDTQYF.

This clone was detected a few times. V and J are TRBV13 and TRBJ1-1, with D perhaps TRBD1 (5 bases). CDR1 and CDR2 (germline): PRHDT, FYEKMQ (reference sequence). The CDR3 consists of 18 residues. Trimming took 5 bases from V and 5 from J, leaving 27 bases between them. The CDR3 bases are TGTGCCAGCAGCCCAGAGGGGACCTGGGTGGGCCCGGAAACTGAAGCTTTCTTT. As protein: CASSPEGTWVGPETEAFF.

This clone was seen once. V usage is TRBV7-8 and J usage is TRBJ2-3; 8 bases align to TRBD2. Unmatched junction bases numbered 11, after V lost 4 bases and J lost 5 bases. Germline CDR1 and CDR2: SGHVS and FQNEAQ. CDR3 length: 16 amino acids. CDR3 nucleotide sequence: TGTGCCAGCAGCTCCCTTAGCGGGGTTGCCAGAGATACGCAGTATTTT. This encodes CASSSLSGVARDTQYF.

The chain has TRBV29-1 and TRBJ1-1; 9 bases agree with TRBD1. Germline loops: CDR1 SQVTM, CDR2 ANQGSEA. The V segment lost 5 bases and the J segment 4 bases; nucleotides outside the gene matches: 8. The CDR3 sequence is 14 residues long. The DNA of the CDR3 is TGCAGCGTTCCCCGGGAGGGACAGGGCACTGAAGCTTTCTTT. Encoded protein: CSVPREGQGTEAFF.

This clone is a singleton in its sample. This chain connects TRBV29-1 to TRBJ2-1, with D perhaps being TRBD1 or TRBD2 (6 bases each). V was pared by 6 bases and J by 6 bases, with 12 bases between. The V gene's germline CDR1 is SQVTM and CDR2 ANQGSEA. This CDR3 comprises 12 residues. This CDR3 reads CSVQGTGNEQFF. The CDR3 DNA reads as TGCAGCGTCCAGGGGACTGGCAATGAGCAGTTCTTC.

The sample holds a few counts of this clone. The chain uses TRBV7-6 and TRBJ2-7; a weak D match, TRBD1 (5 bases). CDR3 length equals 13 residues. The germline gives CDR1 SGHVS, CDR2 FNYEAQ. V lost 4 bases and J 4 bases, leaving 11 bases between the germline ends. CDR3 loop: CASSSAPGYEQYF. As DNA, the CDR3 is TGTGCCAGCAGCTCCGCTCCAGGGTACGAGCAGTACTTC.

There are a few counts of this clone. The CDR3 DNA follows: TGCAGCACCCTAGTGGGCTACGAGCAGTACTTC. It specifies CSTLVGYEQYF. The V gene is TRBV29-1, the J gene TRBJ2-7; D gene unclear. Germline CDR1 SQVTM, CDR2 ANQGSEA. Trimming took 8 bases from V and 3 from J, leaving 11 bases between them. This CDR3 comprises 11 residues.

The chain links TRBV15 to TRBJ1-1; tentatively, D is TRBD1 (6 bases). V lost 1 base to trimming and J lost 1 base, with 10 bases between them. This CDR3 has 15 amino acids. Germline V gene lookup returns CDR1 LNHNV and CDR2 YYDKDF (reference sequence). The CDR3 sequence is CATSRGEGGNTEAFF. The CDR3 DNA sequence: TGTGCCACCAGCAGAGGGGAAGGGGGGAACACTGAAGCTTTCTTT.

The chain uses TRBV30 and TRBJ2-7, with D unclear. Germline V lookup: CDR1 GTSNPN, CDR2 SVGIG (reference sequence). V was trimmed by 6 bases and J by 0 bases, leaving 6 bases between them. The CDR3 length is 11 residues. The CDR3 coding sequence is TGTGCCTGCCGATTCTCCTACGAGCAGTACTTC. It encodes CACRFSYEQYF.

This chain links TRBV11-2 with TRBJ1-1; no clear D gene. Germline loops: CDR1 SGHAT, CDR2 FQNNGV. This CDR3 has 11 residues. Trimming took off 11 bases at V and 4 bases at J, with 11 bases between the two ends. The CDR3 region has the DNA TGTGCCCTCACCGCGGGCACTGAAGCTTTCTTT. This encodes CALTAGTEAFF.

This sequence joins TRBV7-8 and TRBJ2-2; 8 bases align to TRBD1. Germline trimming cut 7 bases from V and 6 bases from J; bases unmatched to any gene: 7. The CDR3 runs to 14 residues. Germline-derived CDR1 and CDR2 are SGHVS and FQNEAQ. CDR3 sequence: CASTDRGRAGELFF. As DNA, the CDR3 is TGTGCCAGCACCGACAGGGGACGGGCCGGGGAGCTGTTTTTT.